This T cell receptor beta chain is drawn from a study of shared clonotypes between healthy human individuals (dated by TCRdb to the early 2020s). Background on the whole study: Three men and two women, aged 18 to 49 years, made up the cohort. For each donor, CD4 naive and CD4 memory were each run on three plates, CD8 naive on two plates, and CD8 memory on one plate. The study deeply sequenced blood TCR repertoires of 5 or 6 healthy adults to estimate repertoire size and the extent of clonotype sharing between individuals. Different laboratories and diverse techniques were used to prepare libraries and sequence TCR repertoires, to increase sequencing depth and limit assay-specific biases. Each donor's leukapheresis produced roughly between roughly 0.85 and 9.5 billion PBMCs. General study outcomes and caveats: The small number of donors limited the genetic and exposure-history diversity represented. Sampling was restricted to blood, and TCR repertoires in tissues likely differ from the TCR repertoires found in blood. About 4.5% of naive CD4, around 3.6% of naive CD8, roughly 2.4% of memory CD4, and about 0.4% of memory CD8 clonotypes were shared across several donors. Estimated clonotype richness was generally larger for naive than for memory subsets. Even with the large sequencing depth, rarefaction of the sorted-subset datasets indicated that sequencing was incomplete. Higher generation probabilities were observed for clonotypes shared by all four sorted-subset donors than for non-shared clonotypes. Pairwise subsampling led to the expectation that sequencing depth would affect the degree of clonotype sharing among donors.

TCR CDR3 regions were amplified from genomic DNA by multiplex PCR using the deep immunoSEQ assay. Extracted genomic DNA from each cell subset was spread evenly across all wells of several immunoSEQ 96-well plates, with each plate serving as a replicate. For sorted subsets, each replicate PCR was loaded with around 200 ng genomic DNA, equivalent to roughly 30,000 T cell genomes. The purified libraries were quantified using a Qubit 3.0 fluorometer, sized with a Bioanalyzer 2100, and then quantified again using the KAPA Library Quantification kit. A separate single-read 150-cycle Illumina NextSeq 550 flow cell was used to sequence each immunoSEQ 96-well plate. The original methods were these. The immunoSEQ output contained only junctional sequences without quality scores, so filtering could not match that applied to full-length reads. To assign V/J genes and CDR3, sequences were annotated using PyIR, a Python wrapper for IgBLAST v1.9, with IMGT germline references. Reads were removed for weak V/J assignments (E-value above 1e-6), missing CDR3, stop codons, out-of-frame junctions, or ambiguous translated residues. V3J clonotypes were defined as sequences sharing the same inferred V gene, J gene, and CDR3 amino acid sequence. Percentage overlap between repertoires was computed as shared unique clonotypes divided by the size of the smaller repertoire. Three approaches were used to assess repertoire richness: RTK rarefaction, the Chao1 estimator, and Recon v2.1 estimates of unobserved clonotypes. For all TCRbeta clonotypes obtained by the gDNA method from four donors, generation probabilities were computed with OLGA. Entries here come from immuneACCESS through TCRdb and include only in-frame sequences with V and J called. Some clones fail to appear in such tables; in the studies checked, an unresolved V gene covers under half of the shortfall, and the cause of the remainder is unknown. That table is the source of V, J and clone size, and D and trimming were worked out from the DNA. The sample data list approximately 2,000,000 clones, and about nine tenths of these were observed just once. Jointly, the top ten make up 0.37% of the sample.

The junction carries 10 bases between V and J, which are trimmed by 0 bases and 0 bases respectively. As encoded in the germline V gene, CDR1 is SGHRS while CDR2 is YFSETQ. From the cysteine up to the phenylalanine, the CDR3 has a length of 15 residues. Kept here is only the CDR3 DNA, which spans 45 bases and is read in frame from base 1. This clone was seen just once. No antigen is known for it. No base qualities exist here, and no much larger clone lies one base off it. The donors were healthy, HIV-negative adults with no recently reported acute infections or vaccinations. All donors were Caucasian adults living in Nashville, Tennessee, USA. CD4+ T cells were enriched through magnetic negative selection, after which naive cells were positively selected on CD45RA and the remaining negative fraction served as the memory subset. After blood collection by leukapheresis, PBMCs were isolated using Ficoll-Histopaque density gradient centrifugation and then cryopreserved in the vapor phase of liquid nitrogen. Purity and quantity of every magnetically sorted T cell population were checked by analytical flow cytometry. Genomic DNA was isolated from every sorted fraction and measured by UV absorbance on a Nanodrop 2000c.

Recombination connected TRBV5-1 to TRBJ2-7; the D gene lacks a confident call. This TCR derives from a man aged 18 to 35 in good health. Some clones in this sample may be carry-over from other donors' samples. Material: naive CD4+ T cells from PBMCs. This specimen's cell subset or site label, per the study, means: CD45RA+ positively selected. The bases read TGCGCCAGCAGCTTGGTCGTTGACGGCTCCTACGAGCAGTACTTC. Its protein reads: CASSLVVDGSYEQYF.